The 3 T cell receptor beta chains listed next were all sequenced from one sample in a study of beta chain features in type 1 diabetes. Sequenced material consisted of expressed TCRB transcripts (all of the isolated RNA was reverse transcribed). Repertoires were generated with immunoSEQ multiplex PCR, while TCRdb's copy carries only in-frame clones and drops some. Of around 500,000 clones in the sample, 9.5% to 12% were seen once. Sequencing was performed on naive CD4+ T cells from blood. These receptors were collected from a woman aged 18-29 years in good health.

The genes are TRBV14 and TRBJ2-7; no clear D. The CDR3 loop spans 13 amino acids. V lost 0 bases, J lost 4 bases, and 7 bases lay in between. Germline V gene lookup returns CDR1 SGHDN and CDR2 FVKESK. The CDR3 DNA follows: TGTGCCAGCAGCCAAGATGGAATTTACGAGCAGTACTTC. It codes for CASSQDGIYEQYF.

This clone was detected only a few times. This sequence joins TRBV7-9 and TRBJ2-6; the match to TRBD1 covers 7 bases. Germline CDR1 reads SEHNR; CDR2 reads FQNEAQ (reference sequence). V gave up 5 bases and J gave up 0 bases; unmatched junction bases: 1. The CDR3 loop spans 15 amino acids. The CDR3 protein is CASSHRGSGANVLTF. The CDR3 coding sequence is TGTGCCAGCAGCCACAGGGGCTCTGGGGCCAACGTCCTGACTTTC.

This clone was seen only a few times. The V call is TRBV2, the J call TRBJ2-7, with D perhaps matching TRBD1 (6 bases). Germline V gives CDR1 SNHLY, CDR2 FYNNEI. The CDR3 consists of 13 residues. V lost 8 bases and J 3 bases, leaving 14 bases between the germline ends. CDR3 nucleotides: TGTGCCAGCGGGGCCGGCAGGGGCTACGAGCAGTACGTC. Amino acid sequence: CASGAGRGYEQYV.